The 24 T cell receptor beta chains listed next were all sequenced from one sample in a study of blood T cell repertoires in COVID-19. Sequenced by immunoSEQ multiplex PCR; TCRdb stores in-frame clones only, minus some. There are roughly 280,000 clones in the sample; 86% occur only once, and roughly 1.8% lies in the top ten. The specimen sequenced was peripheral blood. Receptors were obtained from a man aged 30 to 45 with active or convalescent COVID-19.

The V gene is TRBV29-1, the J gene TRBJ2-3; 7 nucleotides agree with TRBD1. Trimming at V came to 2 bases and at J to 3 bases, leaving 5 bases not matched to a gene. This CDR3 comprises 14 residues. CDR1 is SQVTM, CDR2 ANQGSEA, per germline. The CDR3: CSVETGERTDTQYF. CDR3 in DNA: TGCAGCGTTGAAACAGGGGAGAGGACAGATACGCAGTATTTT.

The rearrangement uses TRBV5-1 and TRBJ1-2; D might be TRBD1 (6 bases). Germline CDR1 reads SGHRS; CDR2 reads YFSETQ. Trimming removed 1 base from V and 0 bases from J, with 13 bases in between. This CDR3 is 16 amino acids long. CDR3 nucleotides: TGCGCCAGCAGCTTGTCCCCAGGGGAATCTAACTATGGCTACACCTTC. Protein product: CASSLSPGESNYGYTF.

The chain combines TRBV19 with TRBJ1-1, with TRBD1 matching 7 bases. The CDR3 runs 15 residues. Trimming cost V 2 bases and J 0 bases; bases outside gene matches: 3. CDR1 is LNHDA and CDR2 is SQIVND in the germline V gene (reference sequence). CDR3 nucleotides: TGTGCCAGTAGTATACCCGGACAGGTGAACACTGAAGCTTTCTTT. Protein sequence: CASSIPGQVNTEAFF. Full variable domain (outside the CDR3, taken from reference TRBV19 and TRBJ1-1): DGGITQSPKYLFRKEGQNVTLSCEQNLNHDAMYWYRQDPGQGLRLIYYSQIVNDFQKGDIAEGYSVSREKKESFPLTVTSAQKNPTAFYLCASSIPGQVNTEAFFGQGTRLTVV.

This chain links TRBV12-3 or TRBV12-4 with TRBJ2-1; D is perhaps TRBD1 (5 bases). The V and J ends lost 2 bases and 12 bases respectively, with 14 bases between them. The CDR3 covers 13 residues. CDR3 in amino acids: CASSLQGLLAQFF. The CDR3 DNA follows: TGTGCCAGCAGTTTACAGGGTTTGTTAGCGCAGTTCTTC.

This rearrangement joins TRBV7-8 to TRBJ2-5; 9 nucleotides match TRBD1. V lost 2 bases and J lost 5; bases outside the gene matches: 9. Germline V lookup: CDR1 SGHVS, CDR2 FQNEAQ. The CDR3 is 16 amino acids. CDR3 sequence reads: CASSLSHRGLGETQYF. The DNA for the CDR3 is TGTGCCAGCAGCTTATCCCACAGGGGGCTTGGTGAGACCCAGTACTTC.

A single count supports this clone. The rearrangement joins TRBV2 to TRBJ1-2; a possible D gene is TRBD1 (5 bases). This CDR3 is built from 12 residues. V was cut by 5 bases and J by 4 bases, with 8 bases left in between. CDR1 is SNHLY, CDR2 FYNNEI, per germline. CDR3 DNA: TGTGCCAGCAGTCCAGGGTTCTATGGCTACACCTTC. Encoded protein: CASSPGFYGYTF.

The chain's CDR3 is CASHGAGDNEQFF. Written as DNA, the CDR3 is TGTGCCAGCCACGGGGCGGGAGATAATGAGCAGTTCTTC. The chain joins TRBV27 to TRBJ2-1, with 7 bases aligning to TRBD2. CDR3 length: 13 amino acids. Germline V gives CDR1 MNHEY, CDR2 SMNVEV (reference sequence). V gave up 8 bases and J gave up 7 bases; unmatched junction bases: 8.

The chain has TRBV10-3 and TRBJ1-1; D remains ambiguous. V was shortened by 3 bases and J by 4 bases, with 12 bases between the two germline ends. The CDR3 has 14 residues. Germline V gene sequence: CDR1 ENHRY, CDR2 SYGVKD. CDR3 DNA: TGTGCCATCAGTGACGCGGGGTCGGTCACTGAAGCTTTCTTT. It encodes CAISDAGSVTEAFF.

The J gene is TRBJ1-4, the V gene TRBV7-9; D may be TRBD1 (5 bases). Trimming left V 3 bases short and J 2 bases short, with 10 bases between. CDR3 size: 15 residues. Germline lookup yields CDR1 SEHNR and CDR2 FQNEAQ (reference sequence). The chain's CDR3 is CASSFPGITNEKLFF. Written as DNA, the CDR3 is TGTGCCAGCAGCTTTCCAGGGATTACTAATGAAAAACTGTTTTTT.

This chain links TRBV7-2 with TRBJ2-2, with 16 positions matching TRBD2. V shed 1 base and J 9 bases; nucleotides not matched to a gene: 5. In germline, CDR1 is SGHTA, CDR2 FQGNSA. The CDR3 sequence is 17 residues long. The CDR3 DNA reads TGTGCCAGCAGCTTAGGTGGGACTAGCGGGGGGGCCCGGGAGCTGTTTTTT. The encoded protein is CASSLGGTSGGARELFF.

This clone was counted only a few times. A junction end diverges from the germline sequence, so it may reflect a read error. The rearrangement links TRBV7-9 to TRBJ2-5; no clear D gene. This CDR3 region has 12 residues. Germline V gene sequence: CDR1 SEHNR, CDR2 FQNEAQ (reference sequence). CDR3 residues: CASSLNQETQYF. As DNA, the CDR3 is TGTGCCAGCAGCTTGAACCAGGAGACCCAGTACTTC.

DNA of the CDR3: TGTGCCAGCAATTACAGGGTTGATGGCTACACCTTC. Translation: CASNYRVDGYTF. The chain is built from TRBV2 and TRBJ1-2; D possibly corresponds to TRBD1 (6 bases). CDR1 is SNHLY, CDR2 FYNNEI, per germline. The CDR3 contains 12 residues. The V end lost 7 bases, the J end lost 6 bases, and 12 bases lay between the germline ends.

The CDR3: CASSMEGGRQFF. CDR3 bases: TGTGCCAGTAGTATGGAGGGGGGGAGGCAGTTCTTC. The V call is TRBV19, the J call TRBJ2-1, with D perhaps matching TRBD2 (7 bases). Trimming stripped 3 bases from V and 12 bases from J, with 12 bases between. The CDR3 runs 12 residues. Germline CDR1 and CDR2: LNHDA and SQIVND (reference sequence).

This clone was observed a few times. The chain links TRBV4-3 to TRBJ2-7, with 10 nucleotides matching TRBD2. Germline loops: CDR1 LGHNA, CDR2 YSLEER. V shed 5 bases and J 1 base; nucleotides not matched to a gene: 14. CDR3 length equals 18 residues. This chain's CDR3 is CASSCRPPTSGTSYEQYF. For the CDR3, the DNA is TGCGCCAGCAGCTGCCGACCCCCAACTAGCGGGACGTCCTACGAGCAGTACTTC.

This chain uses TRBV6-2 or TRBV6-3 with TRBJ1-2, with 9 bases matching TRBD1. The CDR3 has 17 amino acids. V trimming: 0 bases; J trimming: 4 bases; junction bases outside the gene matches: 9. Germline V gene sequence: CDR1 MNHEY, CDR2 SVGEGT. The CDR3 sequence is CASSYSAAGQGVYGYTF. The CDR3 DNA sequence: TGTGCCAGCAGTTACTCTGCAGCGGGACAGGGAGTCTATGGCTACACCTTC.

This chain joins TRBV11-3 and TRBJ1-1; D call uncertain. CDR1 is SGHNT, CDR2 YENEEA, per germline. V lost 6 bases to trimming and J lost 11 bases, with 19 bases between them. The length of the CDR3 is 13 residues. CDR3 DNA sequence: TGTGCCAGCAGTCTAGACGGAGTTGGTATGGCTTTCTTT. Its protein product is CASSLDGVGMAFF.

The chain has TRBV4-1 and TRBJ2-1, with D unclear. The germline gives CDR1 MGHRA, CDR2 YSYEKL. This CDR3 region has 13 residues. V was shortened by 0 bases and J by 10 bases, with 10 bases between the two germline ends. The CDR3 region has the DNA TGCGCCAGCAGCCAAGATCTGTCAGTCGAGCAGTTCTTC. Protein: CASSQDLSVEQFF.

V and J are TRBV7-2 and TRBJ2-1; 7 bases map to TRBD2. The CDR3 is 15 amino acids. The germline V gene encodes CDR1 SGHTA and CDR2 FQGNSA. V lost 5 bases, J lost 3 bases, and 7 bases stayed unmatched. CDR3 bases: TGTGCCAGCAGCGAAACTAGCGCCGACTACAATGAGCAGTTCTTC. This gives the protein CASSETSADYNEQFF.

In DNA, the CDR3 is TGTGCCAGCAGCCAAGTCAGGACACGGAACACTGAAGCTTTCTTT. It specifies CASSQVRTRNTEAFF. J is TRBJ1-1 and V is TRBV3-1 (or the pseudogene TRBV3-2); a possible D gene is TRBD1 (5 bases). The CDR3 is made up of 15 amino acids. The germline V and J ends were trimmed by 1 base and 1 base, with 10 bases remaining between them. Germline CDR1 LGHDT, CDR2 YNNKEL (reference sequence).

The chain employs TRBV7-9 and TRBJ2-1; D might be TRBD1 (5 bases). Per the germline V gene, CDR1 is SEHNR and CDR2 is FQNEAQ (reference sequence). V was shortened by 1 base and J by 4 bases, with 14 bases between the two germline ends. The CDR3 covers 16 residues. Here the CDR3 DNA reads TGTGCCAGCAGCTTAGACCAGGGCCTGAGGTACAATGAGCAGTTCTTC. Encoded protein: CASSLDQGLRYNEQFF.

J is TRBJ1-6 and V is TRBV5-1, with a weak D call TRBD1 (5 bases). The CDR3 spans 15 residues. Germline values: CDR1 SGHRS, CDR2 YFSETQ. V was trimmed by 1 base and J by 7 bases, leaving 12 bases between them. CDR3 residues: CASSLTQTANSPLHF. The CDR3 nucleotides are TGCGCCAGCAGCTTGACCCAGACAGCAAATTCACCCCTCCACTTT.

The genes are TRBV9 and TRBJ2-7; tentative D call: TRBD1 (6 bases). Trimming stripped 0 bases from V and 3 bases from J, with 13 bases between. The CDR3 sequence is 15 residues long. The germline CDR1 and CDR2 sequences are SGDLS and YYNGEE. The CDR3 is CASSVDYTGNYEQYF. The CDR3 DNA reads as TGTGCCAGCAGCGTAGATTATACAGGGAACTACGAGCAGTACTTC.

CDR3 in DNA: TGTGCCAGCAGCTGGGGGACAGGGGGTGAAGCTTTCTTT. Translating gives CASSWGTGGEAFF. This rearrangement joins TRBV5-6 to TRBJ1-1, with TRBD1 identical over 11 bases. The CDR3 has 13 amino acids. The trim removed 3 bases at V and 7 bases at J, leaving 2 bases unmatched. Germline V gene sequence: CDR1 SGHDT, CDR2 YYEEEE.

This clone was found many times. This chain connects TRBV7-8 to TRBJ1-3, with D possibly TRBD1 on 5 matching bases. The CDR3 runs to 14 residues. With 4 bases removed from V and 1 base from J, the gap between germline ends came to 8 bases. Germline V lookup: CDR1 SGHVS, CDR2 FQNEAQ. CDR3: CASSSRGSGNTIYF. The CDR3 DNA follows: TGTGCCAGCAGCTCCCGGGGGTCTGGAAACACCATATATTTT.